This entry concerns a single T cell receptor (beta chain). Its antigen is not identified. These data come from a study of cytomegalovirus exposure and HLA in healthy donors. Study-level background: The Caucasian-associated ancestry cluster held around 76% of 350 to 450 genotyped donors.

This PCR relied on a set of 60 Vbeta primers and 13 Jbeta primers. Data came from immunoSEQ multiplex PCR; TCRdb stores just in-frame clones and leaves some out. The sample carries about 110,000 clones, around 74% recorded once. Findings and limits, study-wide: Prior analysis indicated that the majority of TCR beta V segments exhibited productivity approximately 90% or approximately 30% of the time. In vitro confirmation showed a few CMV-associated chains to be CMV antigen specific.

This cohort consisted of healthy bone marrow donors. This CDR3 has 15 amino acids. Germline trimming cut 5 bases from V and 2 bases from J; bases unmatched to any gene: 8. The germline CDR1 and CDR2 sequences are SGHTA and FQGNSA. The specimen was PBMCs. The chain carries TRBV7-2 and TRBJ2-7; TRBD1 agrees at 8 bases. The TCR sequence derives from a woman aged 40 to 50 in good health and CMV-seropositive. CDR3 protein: CASSPWGQAAYEQYF. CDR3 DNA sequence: TGTGCCAGCAGCCCCTGGGGACAGGCGGCCTACGAGCAGTACTTC.